A selection of T cell receptor beta chains follows, all from one sample in a study of T-cell memory formation after mild COVID-19. TCRdb fed the 5' RACE reads into MiXCR, producing one record per CDR3 protein. This table holds roughly 170,000 distinct CDR3 sequences, approximately 18% found once. Sequencing used PBMCs or a T cell subset sorted from them (not recorded which). The source is a man in his late teens or twenties who had mild COVID-19 (a few samples of this study predate the infection). Cell type and time point are not known. Both conserved end residues are part of each CDR3. The order of the fields is clone size, D gene, J gene, V gene, CDR3 DNA, CDR3 protein. The D gene is left open where the match is weak. Size tells how often a clone was seen (once, few, many) or the class of an expanded clone, and some rows leave it out.

few TRBD1 TRBJ1-2 TRBV6-5 TGTGCCAGCAGTTACTTTAGACTACCGGGACAGGGTCGTGGCTACACCTTC CASSYFRLPGQGRGYTF
many NA TRBJ2-3 TRBV5-1 TGCGCCAGCAGCTTTCTCGGAGATACGCAGTATTTT CASSFLGDTQYF
few NA TRBJ1-6 TRBV6-5 TGTGCCAGCAGTTACGCGCAGGTTCGCCCCCTCCACTTT CASSYAQVRPLHF
many NA TRBJ2-1 TRBV9 TGTGCCAGCAGCGTAGCATCCGGGCCTGGAAATGAGCAGTTCTTC CASSVASGPGNEQFF
NA NA TRBJ2-5 TRBV7-2 TGTGCCAGCAGCTTAGGGCCGATCCAAGAGACCCAGTACTTC CASSLGPIQETQYF
NA NA TRBJ2-3 TRBV4-3 TGCGCCAGCAGCGAACAGGGTCGCGGGGATACGCAGTATTTT CASSEQGRGDTQYF
few TRBD1 TRBJ1-1 TRBV7-9 TGTGCCAGCAGCCCAAGGACAGGGAGGGGGACTGAAGCTTTCTTT CASSPRTGRGTEAFF
few TRBD2 TRBJ2-7 TRBV4-3 TGCGCCAGCAGCCAAGAAGGCGCGGGGGGGGATCGGCAGTACTTC CASSQEGAGGDRQYF
many TRBD1 TRBJ2-3 TRBV24-1 TGTGCCACCAGTGATTGGGGACAGGGATACACAGATACGCAGTATTTT CATSDWGQGYTDTQYF
NA TRBD1 TRBJ1-2 TRBV3-1 TGTGCCAGCACCCGGACAGGGGCGTACTATGGCTACACCTTC CASTRTGAYYGYTF
NA NA TRBJ1-4 TRBV7-9 TGTGCCAGCAGCTTTGGCGACCGCGACAACCTGTTTTTT CASSFGDRDNLFF
NA NA TRBJ2-5 TRBV21-1 TGTGCCAGCAGCATTATCGACCAAGAGACCCAGTACTTC CASSIIDQETQYF
few NA TRBJ2-6 TRBV12-3/TRBV12-4 TGTGCCAGCAGGAACATAGAGGCCAACGTCCTGACTTTC CASRNIEANVLTF
NA NA TRBJ1-6 TRBV5-1 TGCGCCAGCAGCAGGTCAGCGGGCGAAGGCTCACCCCTCCACTTT CASSRSAGEGSPLHF
NA NA TRBJ1-3 TRBV4-1 TGCGCCAGCAGCCAACCTCCACGCGGAAACACCATATATTTT CASSQPPRGNTIYF
many NA TRBJ2-4 TRBV2 TGTGCCGGAGGGGACTTGGGCATTCAGTACTTC CAGGDLGIQYF
few TRBD2 TRBJ2-1 TRBV3-1 TGTGCCAGCAGCCCCACCGGACTAGCGGGGGGAAGCTACAATGAGCAGTTCTTC CASSPTGLAGGSYNEQFF
few NA TRBJ1-2 TRBV2 TGTGCCAGCAGTGTTAGCTATGGCTACACCTTC CASSVSYGYTF
few NA TRBJ2-3 TRBV4-3 TGCGCCAGCAGCCAAGATCGGCGGGGTTGGCATACGCAGTATTTT CASSQDRRGWHTQYF
few NA TRBJ2-1 TRBV7-9 TGTGCCAGCAGCCGAAGCCCCCCCGGGCCCCTCAATGAGCAGTTCTTC CASSRSPPGPLNEQFF
many NA TRBJ1-1 TRBV4-1 TGCGCCAGTCGGGGCCTAACAGTGAACACTGAAGCTTTCTTT CASRGLTVNTEAFF
few NA TRBJ1-1 TRBV12-3/TRBV12-4 TGTGCCAGCAGAATCGGCCGGGACACCGAAGCTTTCTTT CASRIGRDTEAFF
few NA TRBJ1-5 TRBV12-5 TGTGCTAGTGGCCACCCCCCAGGGCAGCCCCAGCATTTT CASGHPPGQPQHF
NA TRBD2 TRBJ2-5 TRBV5-1 TGCGCCAGCAGCCTCATCGCCGGGACTAGCGCGTTGCAAGAGACCCAGTACTTC CASSLIAGTSALQETQYF
NA NA TRBJ1-1 TRBV20-1 TGCAGTGCTAGTGAGGACGGGACCGAGAACACTGAAGCTTTCTTT CSASEDGTENTEAFF
few TRBD1 TRBJ2-7 TRBV3-1 TGTGCCAGCACCTGGACAGGGGCGACCTACGAGCAGTACTTC CASTWTGATYEQYF
NA NA TRBJ2-2 TRBV5-6 TGTGCCAGCAACACGAGGAAGGGGGTAACCGGGGAGCTGTTTTTT CASNTRKGVTGELFF
many TRBD1 TRBJ2-3 TRBV5-1 TGCGCCAGCAGCCGGACAGGGATCGGCTCAGATACGCAGTATTTT CASSRTGIGSDTQYF
few NA TRBJ1-2 TRBV10-3 TGTGCCATCAACATTTCAGGGAAGGGCTACACCTTC CAINISGKGYTF
few NA TRBJ2-3 TRBV7-9 TGTGCCAGCAGCTCCCACAGCTTCCCAGATACGCAGTATTTT CASSSHSFPDTQYF
few TRBD1 TRBJ2-1 TRBV7-9 TGTGCCAGCAGCTTAGGAGGGACAGGGAGAGGCGAGCAGTTCTTC CASSLGGTGRGEQFF
NA TRBD2 TRBJ2-3 TRBV12-5 TGTGCTAGTGGTTCAGGACTAGGCCCTACAACAGATACGCAGTATTTT CASGSGLGPTTDTQYF
few NA TRBJ2-5 TRBV2 TGTGCCAGTCTTTTTACGGAATCCCAGTACTTC CASLFTESQYF
NA NA TRBJ1-6 TRBV7-9 TGTGCCAGCAGCCTGGGGTCGCTGAATAATTCACCCCTCCACTTT CASSLGSLNNSPLHF
many NA TRBJ2-5 TRBV7-2 TGTGCCAGCAGCGCGGGGTTCGGAGAGACCCAGTACTTC CASSAGFGETQYF
NA NA TRBJ1-2 TRBV3-1 TGTGCCAGCAGCCAAGATCTGGTCACAGCTAACTATGGCTACACCTTC CASSQDLVTANYGYTF
few TRBD2 TRBJ2-2 TRBV25-1 TGTGCCAGCACGAGCGGGGGAAAAACCGGGGAGCTGTTTTTT CASTSGGKTGELFF
few NA TRBJ1-6 TRBV6-6 TGTGCCAGCAGTTTTCAACTACATAATTCACCCCTCCACTTT CASSFQLHNSPLHF
few NA TRBJ1-1 TRBV19 TGTGCCAGTAGTATGGCGGGGTCCACTGAAGCTTTCTTT CASSMAGSTEAFF
NA NA TRBJ2-5 TRBV20-1 TGCAGTGCTATCTCGCTGCAAGAGACCCAGTACTTC CSAISLQETQYF
few NA TRBJ2-1 TRBV7-3 TGTGCCAGCAGCTTAAGGCTAGCACCCTACAATGAGCAGTTCTTC CASSLRLAPYNEQFF
NA TRBD1 TRBJ1-5 TRBV2 TGTGCCAGCGCTGTTGAGGGGGCAAATCAGCCCCAGCATTTT CASAVEGANQPQHF
NA TRBD2 TRBJ2-5 TRBV6-2/TRBV6-3 TGTGCCAGCAGTTACGGGCTAGCGGACCAAGAGACCCAGTACTTC CASSYGLADQETQYF
NA NA TRBJ2-4 TRBV29-1 TGCACCCCACTGGGGCCCACATGGTCCTACTTC CTPLGPTWSYF
NA NA TRBJ1-2 TRBV10-3 TGTGCCATCACCGAAACTCCCGGACGGTCTGGGAACTATGGCTACACCTTC CAITETPGRSGNYGYTF
NA TRBD1 TRBJ2-1 TRBV4-3 TGCGCCAGCAGCCAAGAGTGGACAGGGTATTTTAATGAGCAGTTCTTC CASSQEWTGYFNEQFF
NA NA TRBJ2-6 TRBV7-3 TGTGCCAGCAGCTCGACGTTCTCTGGGGCCAACGTCCTGACTTTC CASSSTFSGANVLTF
NA TRBD1 TRBJ2-1 TRBV2 TGTGCCAGCGGGACAGCCTACAATGAGCAGTTCTTC CASGTAYNEQFF
few TRBD1 TRBJ2-3 TRBV5-1 TGCGCCAGCAGCCTGCGACAGGGAAGGGGCACAGATACGCAGTATTTT CASSLRQGRGTDTQYF